In its sample, the clone carrying this T cell receptor beta chain was seen many times. The data were obtained in a study of CD8 T cells in ankylosing spondylitis. From the 5' RACE reads, TCRdb called clonotypes with MiXCR, one entry per CDR3 protein. Among roughly 130,000 distinct CDR3 sequences, approximately 10% were seen once, and the ten largest hold approximately 3.3%. Germline values: CDR1 MGHRA, CDR2 YSYEKL. This CDR3 has 15 residues. With V trimmed by 4 bases and J by 6 bases, 11 bases remained unmatched. Input material: blood, either unsorted or a sorted T cell fraction (not recorded which). The rearrangement joins TRBV4-1 to TRBJ2-7, with 8 bases lining up with TRBD1. This receptor was obtained from a male donor with ankylosing spondylitis or in good health (not recorded which). This CDR3 is CASSPGTGLSSEQYF. DNA for the CDR3: TGCGCCAGCAGCCCAGGGACAGGTCTAAGCTCCGAGCAGTACTTC.